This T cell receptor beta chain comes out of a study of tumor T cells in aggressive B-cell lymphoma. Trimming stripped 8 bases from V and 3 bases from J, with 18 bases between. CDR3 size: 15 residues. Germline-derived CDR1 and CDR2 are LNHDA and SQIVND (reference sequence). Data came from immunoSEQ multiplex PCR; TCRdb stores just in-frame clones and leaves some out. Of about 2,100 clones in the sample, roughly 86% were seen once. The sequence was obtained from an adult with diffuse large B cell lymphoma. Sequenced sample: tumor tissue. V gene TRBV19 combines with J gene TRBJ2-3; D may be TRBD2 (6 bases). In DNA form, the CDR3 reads TGTGCCAGTCTTAGGACGGGAGAGGGGACAGATACGCAGTATTTT. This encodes CASLRTGEGTDTQYF.